This entry lists 20 T cell receptor beta chains sequenced from one sample in a study of CD8+CD57+ T cells in acquired aplastic anemia. TCR beta VDJ and CDR3 were profiled, and genomic DNA was the template. MiXCR, run by TCRdb on the reads, gives a single entry per CDR3 protein. The sample yields under 350,000 distinct CDR3 sequences, approximately 57% seen once. An expansion of CD8+CD57+ cells by flow cytometry had been shown in patients chosen for sequencing. Material: sorted CD4+, CD8+, or CD8+CD57+ T cells (not recorded which) from PBMCs. These TCRs come from a human donor with aplastic anemia.

CDR3 loop: CASSPGGATDTQYF. As DNA, the CDR3 is TGCGCCAGCAGCCCCGGGGGGGCCACAGATACGCAGTATTTT. The chain recombines TRBV5-1 with TRBJ2-3, with TRBD2 identical over 8 bases. This CDR3 has 14 residues. V trimming: 4 bases; J trimming: 2 bases; junction bases outside the gene matches: 3. Germline V gene lookup returns CDR1 SGHRS and CDR2 YFSETQ.

The chain joins TRBV2 to TRBJ1-3, with unresolved D. Trimming removed 3 bases from V and 0 bases from J, with 6 bases in between. This CDR3 has 14 amino acids. Looked up from germline, CDR1 is SNHLY and CDR2 is FYNNEI. CDR3: CASSDNYSGNTIYF. CDR3 DNA: TGTGCCAGCAGTGACAACTACTCTGGAAACACCATATATTTT.

The chain carries TRBV24-1 and TRBJ1-1; D is ambiguous. CDR3 length equals 18 residues. V lost 0 bases and J 1 base, leaving 17 bases between the germline ends. Germline V lookup: CDR1 KGHDR, CDR2 SFDVKD. The CDR3 spells CATSDLVGLYIRNTEAFF. Here the CDR3 DNA reads TGTGCCACCAGTGATTTGGTGGGCCTATATATAAGGAACACTGAAGCTTTCTTT.

The chain recombines TRBV7-9 with TRBJ2-5; 9 bases match TRBD1. CDR3 length equals 15 residues. Germline values: CDR1 SEHNR, CDR2 FQNEAQ (reference sequence). The junction had 8 bases not matched to a gene; V was cut back by 5 bases and J by 4 bases. The CDR3, as DNA: TGTGCCAGCAGCCGTCCGGAACAGGGGGCAGAGACCCAGTACTTC. It codes for CASSRPEQGAETQYF.

The V and J genes are TRBV12-3 or TRBV12-4 and TRBJ2-7, with 9 nucleotides matching TRBD1. The junction had 4 bases not matched to a gene; V was cut back by 10 bases and J by 0 bases. The CDR3 totals 13 residues. The CDR3 here is CAIRDRDSYEQYF. DNA of the CDR3: TGTGCCATTCGGGACAGGGACTCCTACGAGCAGTACTTC.

The chain joins TRBV7-3 to TRBJ2-3; D may be TRBD1 or TRBD2 (5 bases each). Germline V lookup: CDR1 SGHTA, CDR2 FQGTGA. This CDR3 is built from 15 residues. The germline V and J ends were trimmed by 0 bases and 2 bases, with 9 bases remaining between them. CDR3 loop: CASSLTGAATDTQYF. CDR3 nucleotides: TGTGCCAGCAGCTTAACCGGGGCAGCCACAGATACGCAGTATTTT. The full variable domain, in which reference TRBV7-3 and TRBJ2-3 provide the parts outside the CDR3, is GAGVSQTPSNKVTEKGKYVELRCDPISGHTALYWYRQSLGQGPEFLIYFQGTGAADDSGLPNDRFFAVRPEGSVSTLKIQRTERGDSAVYLCASSLTGAATDTQYFGPGTRLTVL.

There are many counts of this clonotype. The genes are TRBV27 and TRBJ1-4, with a possible D match to TRBD1 (5 bases). Trimming removed 0 bases from V and 11 bases from J, with 19 bases in between. Germline CDR1 MNHEY, CDR2 SMNVEV (reference sequence). The CDR3 has 16 amino acids. The CDR3 loop is CASSLSTGTVNWKLFF. In nucleotides, the CDR3 is TGTGCCAGCAGTTTATCGACCGGGACTGTCAATTGGAAACTGTTTTTT. The full variable domain, with the rest looked up from reference TRBV27 and TRBJ1-4, is EAQVTQNPRYLITVTGKKLTVTCSQNMNHEYMSWYRQDPGLGLRQIYYSMNVEVTDKGDVPEGYKVSRKEKRNFPLILESPSPNQTSLYFCASSLSTGTVNWKLFFGSGTQLSVL.

Remarks on this clonotype: One base away lies a much larger clone, so this may be a sequencing read error. The chain couples TRBV12-3 or TRBV12-4 to TRBJ2-3; D is ambiguous. CDR3 size: 12 residues. The germline V and J ends were trimmed by 4 bases and 8 bases, with 10 bases remaining between them. In DNA form, the CDR3 reads TGTGCCAGCAGTTCAACACCGGGTACGCAGTATTTT. It translates to CASSSTPGTQYF.

This clonotype came up once. CDR3 nucleotide sequence: TGTGCCACCTTTGGGGCGAACACCGGGGAGCTGTTTTTT. Translating gives CATFGANTGELFF. The chain has TRBV24-1 and TRBJ2-2; D is unresolved. Trimming took off 9 bases at V and 0 bases at J, with 7 bases between the two ends. The germline V gene has CDR1 KGHDR and CDR2 SFDVKD. The CDR3 spans 13 residues.

This clonotype was recorded a few times. This sequence joins TRBV10-3 and TRBJ2-3, with D maybe TRBD2 (6 bases). In germline, CDR1 is ENHRY, CDR2 SYGVKD. The CDR3 length is 15 residues. Trimming left V 6 bases short and J 1 base short, with 14 bases between. DNA for the CDR3: TGTGCCATCAGCGAAGCGGGTCCCGGCACAGATACGCAGTATTTT. It specifies CAISEAGPGTDTQYF.

This clonotype was found many times. The chain combines TRBV12-3 or TRBV12-4 with TRBJ2-6; D ambiguous. Trimming took off 1 base at V and 0 bases at J, with 10 bases between the two ends. The CDR3 loop spans 17 amino acids. CDR3 sequence (DNA): TGTGCCAGCAGTTTAGGGCGACCAAGCTCTGGGGCCAACGTCCTGACTTTC. Protein product: CASSLGRPSSGANVLTF.

The rearrangement links TRBV5-5 to TRBJ2-7; 10 positions agree with TRBD1. Germline V gives CDR1 SGHKS, CDR2 YYEKEE (reference sequence). V trimming: 3 bases; J trimming: 4 bases; junction bases outside the gene matches: 7. The CDR3 consists of 15 residues. CDR3 protein: CASSSLDRGLYEQYF. In nucleotides, the CDR3 is TGTGCCAGCAGCTCCCTCGACAGGGGGCTTTACGAGCAGTACTTC.

For this clonotype: A much larger clone lies a single base off, so this may be a read error. This chain uses TRBV19 with TRBJ2-3, with a possible D match to TRBD2 (6 bases). Germline V gives CDR1 LNHDA, CDR2 SQIVND (reference sequence). This CDR3 region has 15 residues. The CDR3 coding sequence is TGTGCCGGTAGTATAAGGCGGGGTAGCACAGATACGCAGTATTTT. Residues: CAGSIRRGSTDTQYF.

This clonotype has ten or more counts. J is TRBJ2-7 and V is TRBV20-1; D is unresolved. Germline lookup yields CDR1 DFQATT and CDR2 SNEGSKA (reference sequence). With 0 bases removed from V and 6 bases from J, the gap between germline ends came to 15 bases. The CDR3 contains 14 residues. The CDR3, as DNA: TGCAGTGCTAGAGATACCAGCCGCTTTCGCGAGCAGTACTTC. It encodes CSARDTSRFREQYF.

The chain carries TRBV10-1 and TRBJ1-2; TRBD1 matches at 8 bases. With V trimmed by 3 bases and J by 8 bases, 14 bases remained unmatched. This CDR3 contains 16 residues. Germline values: CDR1 WNHNN, CDR2 SYGVQD (reference sequence). The CDR3 DNA follows: TGCGCCAGCAGTGAAGAGGACAGGGCGCGTCGTAAGGGCTACACCTTC. Its translation is CASSEEDRARRKGYTF.

The CDR3 region is CASSSKTGPYF. The CDR3 region has the DNA TGTGCCAGCAGTTCGAAGACAGGGCCGTATTTT. V is TRBV7-2 and J is TRBJ2-3; TRBD1 agrees at 7 bases. From germline, CDR1 is SGHTA and CDR2 FQGNSA. V gave up 6 bases and J gave up 14 bases; unmatched junction bases: 8. This CDR3 has 11 amino acids.

This chain joins TRBV7-8 and TRBJ1-1; the D is unclear. Trimming pared 1 base from V and 0 bases from J, leaving 9 bases between. Germline V lookup: CDR1 SGHVS, CDR2 FQNEAQ. This CDR3 has 15 amino acids. CDR3 bases: TGTGCCAGCAGCTTAGGTTCGTGGCTGAACACTGAAGCTTTCTTT. This encodes CASSLGSWLNTEAFF.

The genes are TRBV7-3 and TRBJ2-3; perhaps TRBD2 as D (6 bases). Germline CDR1 reads SGHTA; CDR2 reads FQGTGA. This CDR3 contains 14 residues. V was cut by 5 bases and J by 2 bases, with 11 bases left in between. CDR3 loop: CASSLEGYTDTQYF. CDR3 nucleotides: TGTGCCAGCAGCCTGGAGGGATACACAGATACGCAGTATTTT.

This clonotype has ten or more counts. The chain combines TRBV19 with TRBJ1-6, with D perhaps TRBD1 (6 bases). This CDR3 comprises 15 residues. Germline V CDR1 and CDR2: LNHDA, SQIVND (reference sequence). V gave up 6 bases and J gave up 10 bases, with 19 bases separating them. CDR3 coding DNA: TGTGCCAGTAGACCACCTGGGGGGGCCGGGTCACCCCTCCACTTT. Its protein is CASRPPGGAGSPLHF.

This clonotype was observed many times. The chain combines TRBV10-2 with TRBJ2-1; D might be TRBD1 (6 bases). The CDR3 covers 13 residues. Germline V gene data show CDR1 as WSHSY and CDR2 as SAAADI. V was cut by 8 bases and J by 7 bases, with 15 bases left in between. The CDR3 region is CASRDTRRNEQFF. DNA of the CDR3: TGCGCCAGCCGGGACACCCGAAGGAATGAGCAGTTCTTC.